This record covers a single T cell receptor (beta chain). The antigen is undetermined. At one end the junction does not follow the germline gene, possibly because of a read error. These data are taken from a study of blood T cells in healthy people across ages. Whole-study findings and limits: The recorded TCR beta diversity per million T cells decreased in a roughly linear manner with age. Both naive CD4+ cell counts and diversity were greater in long-lived donors than in aged donors.

A second PCR of roughly 7 to 11 cycles used a sample-barcoded 5' primer and a J-beta primer mix. TCRdb analysed the 5' RACE reads with MiXCR anew, one entry per CDR3 protein. The sample lists about 840,000 distinct CDR3 sequences; 25% to 35% were seen once. Germline CDR1 LGHNA, CDR2 YNFKEQ. CDR3 length equals 16 residues. The same specimen was also included in a second study, on T cells of mothers and their children.

The rearrangement uses TRBV4-2 and TRBJ2-7; D call uncertain. The sequence was collected from a woman aged 40 to 50 in good health. Sequenced sample: blood. The CDR3 loop reads CASSQDSNTYTYGQYF. CDR3 sequence (DNA): TGTGCCAGCAGCCAAGATTCTAACACCTATACCTACGGGCAGTACTTC.